Only a few counts were recorded for the clone carrying this T cell receptor beta chain. Its antigen is currently unknown. The repertoire was sequenced with immunoSEQ multiplex PCR; TCRdb's copy has only in-frame clones and lacks some. Of fewer than 20,000 clones in the sample, 65% to 70% were seen once. V was pared by 3 bases and J by 6 bases, with 7 bases of the junction left unmatched. The CDR3 is made up of 14 amino acids. Germline V gene data show CDR1 as SQVTM and CDR2 as ANQGSEA. The sample originates from a study of somatic mutations in cytotoxic T cells in rheumatoid arthritis. Study-wide background: There were some V beta antibody-stained T-cell populations flow-sorted at nearly 100% purity, and these included V beta1+ cells sequenced for TCRB.

Study-wide findings and caveats: A single CD8+ clone exceeded 20% of CD8+ cells in 8 of 65 patients. The study found CD8+ clonality increased with age in rheumatoid arthritis patients, not healthy controls. TRBV07 appeared slightly underrepresented in the rheumatoid arthritis patients. That finding was not adjusted to account for multiple comparisons.

The source material was CD8+ T cells sorted from blood. V gene TRBV29-1 combines with J gene TRBJ2-4, with TRBD1 matching 8 bases. This sequence was found in an adult with rheumatoid arthritis. The CDR3 loop is CSVEVDREINIQYF. CDR3 in DNA: TGCAGCGTTGAGGTGGACAGGGAAATAAACATTCAGTACTTC.